The 17 T cell receptor beta chains reported below all come from one sample, sequenced in a study of cytomegalovirus exposure and HLA in healthy donors. Primers: 60 Vbeta forward and 13 Jbeta reverse. Some clones are missing from TCRdb's copy, which holds only in-frame ones; the method was immunoSEQ multiplex PCR. Counted here are approximately 77,000 clones, about three quarters occurring once; the ten biggest clones make up around 4.2%. Sequenced input: PBMCs. The source of these receptors is a middle-aged man in good health and CMV-seronegative.

This sequence joins TRBV7-9 and TRBJ2-3, with 7 positions matching TRBD2. Per the germline V gene, CDR1 is SEHNR and CDR2 is FQNEAQ (reference sequence). Trimming removed 6 bases from V and 2 bases from J; junction bases left unmatched: 11. This CDR3 region has 16 residues. This CDR3 is CASSPSAGAPTDTQYF. Written as DNA, the CDR3 is TGTGCCAGCAGTCCTTCTGCGGGAGCCCCCACAGATACGCAGTATTTT.

The V call is TRBV13, the J call TRBJ2-7; 8 positions agree with TRBD2. The CDR3 totals 15 residues. CDR1 PRHDT and CDR2 FYEKMQ come from the germline V gene (reference sequence). V dropped 4 bases and J dropped 0; count of bases not matched to a gene: 5. The CDR3 is CASSSVLAASYEQYF. In DNA form, the CDR3 reads TGTGCCAGCAGCTCTGTACTAGCGGCCTCCTACGAGCAGTACTTC.

This rearrangement joins TRBV11-2 to TRBJ2-7, with D unclear. With 3 bases removed from V and 4 bases from J, the gap between germline ends came to 16 bases. The length of the CDR3 is 15 residues. Germline values: CDR1 SGHAT, CDR2 FQNNGV. The CDR3 nucleotides read TGTGCCAGCAGCTTTAAACCGGCTACAGATTACGAGCAGTACTTC. Amino acid sequence: CASSFKPATDYEQYF.

The chain uses TRBV5-6 and TRBJ1-3, with a weak D call TRBD1 (5 bases). Germline CDR1 and CDR2: SGHDT and YYEEEE. Trimming shortened V by 4 bases and J by 1 base, and 9 bases separated the two germline ends. The CDR3 is 14 residues long. CDR3 protein: CASSPGLSGNTIYF. CDR3 nucleotide sequence: TGTGCCAGCAGCCCGGGACTTTCTGGAAACACCATATATTTT.

This clone is a singleton in its sample. The V gene is TRBV7-9, the J gene TRBJ2-1; 11 bases line up with TRBD2. J lost 10 bases, V lost 5 bases, and 7 bases had no gene match. Germline-derived CDR1 and CDR2 are SEHNR and FQNEAQ (reference sequence). This CDR3 has 14 amino acids. The CDR3 sequence: CASSQTTSGAEQFF. CDR3 bases: TGTGCCAGCAGCCAAACGACTAGCGGGGCCGAGCAGTTCTTC.

The chain is built from TRBV7-9 and TRBJ2-5; a possible D gene is TRBD2 (6 bases). V lost 5 bases and J lost 5, with 12 bases in between. The CDR3 is 13 residues long. Germline CDR1 SEHNR, CDR2 FQNEAQ (reference sequence). The CDR3 spells CASSGGSGETQYF. DNA of the CDR3: TGTGCCAGCAGCGGGGGGTCTGGGGAGACCCAGTACTTC. The whole variable domain, remainder taken from reference TRBV7-9 and TRBJ2-5, is DTGVSQNPRHKITKRGQNVTFRCDPISEHNRLYWYRQTLGQGPEFLTYFQNEAQLEKSRLLSDRFSAERPKGSFSTLEIQRTEQGDSAMYLCASSGGSGETQYFGPGTRLLVL.

The chain is built from TRBV5-3 and TRBJ1-1; D not resolved. TRBV5-3 is labeled an ORF, and its function is uncertain. Trimming stripped 10 bases from V and 2 bases from J, with 15 bases between. This CDR3 is built from 13 residues. CDR3 loop: CAYPRGLNTEAFF. In DNA form, the CDR3 reads TGTGCCTACCCCCGAGGATTAAACACTGAAGCTTTCTTT.

This sequence joins TRBV6-6 and TRBJ1-2; D uncertain. CDR3 size: 14 residues. The germline CDR1 and CDR2 sequences are MNHNY and SVGAGI (reference sequence). Trimming stripped 0 bases from V and 6 bases from J, with 11 bases between. CDR3 loop: CASSYSSGSDGYTF. The CDR3 DNA reads TGTGCCAGCAGTTACTCGAGCGGATCTGATGGCTACACCTTC.

The V gene is TRBV19, the J gene TRBJ2-3, with TRBD1 matching over 8 bases. Trimming cost V 4 bases and J 2 bases; bases outside gene matches: 8. Germline V lookup: CDR1 LNHDA, CDR2 SQIVND (reference sequence). This CDR3 has 16 residues. CDR3 region: CASSTGDRYLTDTQYF. CDR3 sequence (DNA): TGTGCCAGTAGTACGGGGGACAGGTATCTCACAGATACGCAGTATTTT. Together with reference TRBV19 and TRBJ2-3, the CDR3 gives the full variable domain: DGGITQSPKYLFRKEGQNVTLSCEQNLNHDAMYWYRQDPGQGLRLIYYSQIVNDFQKGDIAEGYSVSREKKESFPLTVTSAQKNPTAFYLCASSTGDRYLTDTQYFGPGTRLTVL.

V usage is TRBV5-4 and J usage is TRBJ1-1, with D perhaps TRBD1 (6 bases). CDR1 SGHNT and CDR2 YYREEE come from the germline V gene (reference sequence). Trimming stripped 4 bases from V and 1 base from J, with 11 bases between. The CDR3 has 14 residues. CDR3 in DNA: TGTGCCAGCAGCGAAGGACAGCGGAACACTGAAGCTTTCTTT. This encodes CASSEGQRNTEAFF.

V usage is TRBV7-2 and J usage is TRBJ1-5; 9 bases map to TRBD1. The CDR3 totals 15 residues. CDR1 is SGHTA and CDR2 is FQGNSA in the germline V gene. The V and J ends lost 3 bases and 2 bases, in that order; junction bases with no gene match: 2. The CDR3, as DNA: TGTGCCAGCAGCTTGACAGGGGGGGGCAATCAGCCCCAGCATTTT. Protein: CASSLTGGGNQPQHF.

The CDR3 DNA is TGTGCCAGCAGCCGGGACTATTCCTACGAGCAGTACTTC. Translation gives CASSRDYSYEQYF. The V gene is TRBV6-5, the J gene TRBJ2-5; 7 nucleotides line up with TRBD2. The better agreement between TRBJ2-7 and the DNA end casts doubt on the J call. The CDR3 length is 13 residues. CDR1 and CDR2 (germline): MNHEY, SVGAGI.

The chain uses TRBV7-9 and TRBJ2-3, with 7 bases identical to TRBD2. Germline CDR1 SEHNR, CDR2 FQNEAQ (reference sequence). There are 15 residues in the CDR3. The ends lost 8 bases at V and 3 bases at J; junction bases unmatched: 11. The CDR3 coding sequence is TGTGCCAGCGGGGATCCGGGACTAAAAACAGATACGCAGTATTTT. Translation gives CASGDPGLKTDTQYF.

This clone was seen just once. The chain recombines TRBV27 with TRBJ1-1; TRBD1 matches at 7 bases. Losses at the gene ends were 7 bases for V and 5 bases for J; bases not matched to a gene: 7. Per germline, CDR1 MNHEY and CDR2 SMNVEV (reference sequence). The length of the CDR3 is 13 residues. The CDR3, as DNA: TGTGCCAGCACCATTGCAGGGGGGACTGAAGCTTTCTTT. Its translation: CASTIAGGTEAFF.

The CDR3 DNA reads as TGTGCCAGCAGTCAAACCCTAAATCAGCCCCAGCATTTT. Protein: CASSQTLNQPQHF. V usage is TRBV27 and J usage is TRBJ1-5; the D is unclear. The ends were cut back, 5 bases at V and 4 bases at J, with 9 bases in the middle. Germline V gives CDR1 MNHEY, CDR2 SMNVEV (reference sequence). This CDR3 contains 13 residues.

The chain combines TRBV19 with TRBJ1-1; no reliable D call. The CDR3 length is 14 residues. CDR1 and CDR2 from the germline V gene are LNHDA and SQIVND (reference sequence). The V end was cut by 5 bases, the J end by 2 bases, with 12 bases between. The CDR3 protein is CASSFPGANTEAFF. In DNA, the CDR3 is TGTGCCAGTAGTTTTCCCGGAGCTAACACTGAAGCTTTCTTT.

The chain recombines TRBV11-3 with TRBJ2-2; the match to TRBD2 covers 12 bases. From germline, CDR1 is SGHNT and CDR2 YENEEA. The CDR3 totals 15 residues. The trim removed 4 bases at V and 5 bases at J, leaving 2 bases unmatched. The DNA of the CDR3 is TGTGCCAGCAGCTCCGGGACTAGCGGGACCGGGGAGCTGTTTTTT. Protein: CASSSGTSGTGELFF. The full variable domain, its missing parts supplied by reference TRBV11-3 and TRBJ2-2, is EAGVVQSPRYKIIEKKQPVAFWCNPISGHNTLYWYLQNLGQGPELLIRYENEEAVDDSQLPKDRFSAERLKGVDSTLKIQPAELGDSAVYLCASSSGTSGTGELFFGEGSRLTVL.